This section outlines one TCR beta chain sequence together with its context. Its target is not known. The sample belongs to a study of OX40 agonist ivuxolimab in advanced cancers. Study at large: Every 2 weeks, patients received ivuxolimab intravenously, dosed at 0.01 to 10 mg/kg. Eligibility admitted prior anti-PD-1, anti-PD-L1 or anti-CTLA-4 therapy; around 41% had some. Regarding the study as a whole: The antigen specificity of the peripheral T cells (those that were expanded) was not determined. There was clonal expansion of CD4+ and CD8+ blood T cells by week 6 at 0.1 to 3.0 mg/kg.

V dropped 6 bases and J dropped 0 bases, with 12 bases sitting between them. This CDR3 contains 14 residues. Per the germline V gene, CDR1 is SGHVS and CDR2 is FQNEAQ. Data came from immunoSEQ multiplex PCR; TCRdb stores just in-frame clones and leaves some out. The sample contains 100,000 or so clones, under 95% of which appear only once. The sequence was obtained from an adult with an advanced solid tumor such as melanoma, head and neck, liver or kidney cancer. The sequencing used CD4+ or CD8+ T cells sorted from blood, collected in a trial of the OX40 agonist ivuxolimab. V and J are TRBV7-8 and TRBJ2-7, with D tentatively TRBD2 (5 bases). CDR3 residues: CASRVTRSSYEQYF. The CDR3 DNA reads TGTGCCAGCAGGGTAACTAGGAGCTCCTACGAGCAGTACTTC.